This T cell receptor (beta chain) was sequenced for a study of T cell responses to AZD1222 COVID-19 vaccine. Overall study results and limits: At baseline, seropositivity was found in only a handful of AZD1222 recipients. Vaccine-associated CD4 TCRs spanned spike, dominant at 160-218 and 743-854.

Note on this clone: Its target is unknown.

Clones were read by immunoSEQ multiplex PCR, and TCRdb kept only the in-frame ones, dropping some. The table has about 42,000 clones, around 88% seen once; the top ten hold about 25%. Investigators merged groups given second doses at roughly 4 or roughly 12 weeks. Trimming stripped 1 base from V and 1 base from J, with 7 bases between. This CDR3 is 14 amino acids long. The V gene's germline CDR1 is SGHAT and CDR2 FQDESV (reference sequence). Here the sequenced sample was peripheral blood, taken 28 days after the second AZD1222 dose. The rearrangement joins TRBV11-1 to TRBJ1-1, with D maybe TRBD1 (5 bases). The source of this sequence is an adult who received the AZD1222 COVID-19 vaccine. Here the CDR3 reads CASSLEQENTEAFF. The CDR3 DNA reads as TGTGCCAGCAGCTTAGAACAGGAGAACACTGAAGCTTTCTTT.